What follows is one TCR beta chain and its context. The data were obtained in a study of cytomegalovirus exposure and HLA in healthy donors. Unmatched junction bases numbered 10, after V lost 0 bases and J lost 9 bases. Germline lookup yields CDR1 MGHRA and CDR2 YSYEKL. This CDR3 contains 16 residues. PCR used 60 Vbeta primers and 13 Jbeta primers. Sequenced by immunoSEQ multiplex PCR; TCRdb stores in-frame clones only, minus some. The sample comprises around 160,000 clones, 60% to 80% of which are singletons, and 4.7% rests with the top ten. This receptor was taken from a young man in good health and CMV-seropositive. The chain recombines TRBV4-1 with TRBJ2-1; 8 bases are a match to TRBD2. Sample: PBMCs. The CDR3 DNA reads TGCGCCAGCAGCCAAGAATCCAGCGGGAGTATTTTTGAGCAGTTCTTC. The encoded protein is CASSQESSGSIFEQFF.